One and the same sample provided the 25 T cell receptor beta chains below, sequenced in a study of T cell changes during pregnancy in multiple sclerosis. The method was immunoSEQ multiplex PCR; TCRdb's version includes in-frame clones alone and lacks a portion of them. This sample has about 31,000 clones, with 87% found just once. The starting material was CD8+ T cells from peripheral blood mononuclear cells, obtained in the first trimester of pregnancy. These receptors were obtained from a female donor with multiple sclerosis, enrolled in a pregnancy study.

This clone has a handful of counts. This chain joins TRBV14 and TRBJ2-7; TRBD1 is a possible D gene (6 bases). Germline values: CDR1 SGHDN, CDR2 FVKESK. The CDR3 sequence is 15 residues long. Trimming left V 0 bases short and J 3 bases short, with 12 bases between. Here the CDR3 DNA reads TGTGCCAGCAGCCAAGAACAGGGAATTAGCTACGAGCAGTACTTC. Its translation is CASSQEQGISYEQYF.

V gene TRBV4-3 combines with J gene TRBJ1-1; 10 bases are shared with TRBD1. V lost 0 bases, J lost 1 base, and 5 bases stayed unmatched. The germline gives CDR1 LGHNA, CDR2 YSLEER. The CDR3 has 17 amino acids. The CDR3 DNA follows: TGCGCCAGCAGCCAAGACGACAGGGGGCGACAGAACACTGAAGCTTTCTTT. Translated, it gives CASSQDDRGRQNTEAFF.

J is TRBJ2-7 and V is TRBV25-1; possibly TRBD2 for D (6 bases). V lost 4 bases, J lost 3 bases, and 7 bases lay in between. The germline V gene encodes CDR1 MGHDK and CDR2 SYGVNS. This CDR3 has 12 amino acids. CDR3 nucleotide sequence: TGTGCCAGCAGTGCGGGAGTCTACGAGCAGTACTTC. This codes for CASSAGVYEQYF.

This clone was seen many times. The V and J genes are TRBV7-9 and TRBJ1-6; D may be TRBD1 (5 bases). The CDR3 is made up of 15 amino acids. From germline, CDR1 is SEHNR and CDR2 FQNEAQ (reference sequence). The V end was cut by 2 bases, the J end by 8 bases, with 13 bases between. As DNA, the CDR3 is TGTGCCAGCAGCTTATTGGGGGGAGGGGATTCACCCCTCCACTTT. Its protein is CASSLLGGGDSPLHF.

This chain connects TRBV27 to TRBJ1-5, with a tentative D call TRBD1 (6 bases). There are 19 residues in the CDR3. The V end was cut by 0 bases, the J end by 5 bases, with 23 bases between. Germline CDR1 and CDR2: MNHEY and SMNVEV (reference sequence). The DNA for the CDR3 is TGTGCCAGCAGTTTATCGTCCCCTTCCTGGGGGGGGCGACATCAGCCCCAGCATTTT. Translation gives CASSLSSPSWGGRHQPQHF.

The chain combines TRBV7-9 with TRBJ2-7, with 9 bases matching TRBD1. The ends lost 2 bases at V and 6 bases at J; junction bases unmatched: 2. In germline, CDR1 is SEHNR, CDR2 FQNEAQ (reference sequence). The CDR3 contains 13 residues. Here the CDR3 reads CASSLRDRAEQYF. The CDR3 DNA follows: TGTGCCAGCAGCTTAAGGGACAGGGCCGAGCAGTACTTC.

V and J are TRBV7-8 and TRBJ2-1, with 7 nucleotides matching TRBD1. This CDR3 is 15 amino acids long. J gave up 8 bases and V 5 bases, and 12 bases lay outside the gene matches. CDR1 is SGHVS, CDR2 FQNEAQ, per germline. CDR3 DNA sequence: TGTGCCAGCAGCACGCCGGACAGGATATACCATGAGCAGTTCTTC. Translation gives CASSTPDRIYHEQFF.

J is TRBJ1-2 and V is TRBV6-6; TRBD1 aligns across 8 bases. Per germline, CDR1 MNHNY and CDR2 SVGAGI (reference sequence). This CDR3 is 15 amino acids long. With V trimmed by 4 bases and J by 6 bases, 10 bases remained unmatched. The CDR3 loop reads CASSSQGAGTDGYTF. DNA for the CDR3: TGTGCCAGCAGTTCCCAGGGGGCTGGCACTGATGGCTACACCTTC.

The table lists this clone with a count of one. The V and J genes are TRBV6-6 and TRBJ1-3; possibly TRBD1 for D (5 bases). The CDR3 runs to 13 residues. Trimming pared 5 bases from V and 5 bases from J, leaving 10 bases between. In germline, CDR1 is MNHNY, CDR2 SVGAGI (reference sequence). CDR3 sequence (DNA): TGTGCCAGCAGTAAGGAGGGACGAAACACCATATATTTT. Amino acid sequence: CASSKEGRNTIYF.

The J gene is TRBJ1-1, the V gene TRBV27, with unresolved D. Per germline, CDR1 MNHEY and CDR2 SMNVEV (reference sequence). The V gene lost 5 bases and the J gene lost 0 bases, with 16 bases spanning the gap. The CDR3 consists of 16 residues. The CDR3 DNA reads TGTGCCAGCAGTCCCCCTCCCCGGGGTATGAACACTGAAGCTTTCTTT. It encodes CASSPPPRGMNTEAFF.

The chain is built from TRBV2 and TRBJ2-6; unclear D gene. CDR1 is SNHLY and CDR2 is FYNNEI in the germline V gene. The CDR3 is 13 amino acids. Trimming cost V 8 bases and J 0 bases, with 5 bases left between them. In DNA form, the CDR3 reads TGTGCCAGCCTCCCCTCTGGGGCCAACGTCCTGACTTTC. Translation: CASLPSGANVLTF.

The CDR3 sequence: CASSLVGAATGELFF. In DNA, the CDR3 is TGTGCCAGCAGTTTAGTGGGGGCGGCCACCGGGGAGCTGTTTTTT. The chain joins TRBV27 to TRBJ2-2; D perhaps matches TRBD1 (6 bases). Germline CDR1 MNHEY, CDR2 SMNVEV (reference sequence). V lost 2 bases and J 4 bases, leaving 11 bases between the germline ends. The CDR3 has 15 amino acids.

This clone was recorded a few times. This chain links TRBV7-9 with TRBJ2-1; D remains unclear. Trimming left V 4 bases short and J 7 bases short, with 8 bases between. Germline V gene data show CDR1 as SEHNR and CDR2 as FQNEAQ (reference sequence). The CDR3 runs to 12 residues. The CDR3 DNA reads TGTGCCAGCAGCTGGTTAGAGAATGAGCAGTTCTTC. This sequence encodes CASSWLENEQFF.

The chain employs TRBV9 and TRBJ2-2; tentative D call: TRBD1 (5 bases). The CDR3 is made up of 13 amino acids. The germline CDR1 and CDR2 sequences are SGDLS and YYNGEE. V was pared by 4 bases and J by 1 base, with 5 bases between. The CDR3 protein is CASSTGNTGELFF. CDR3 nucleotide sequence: TGTGCCAGCAGCACAGGGAACACCGGGGAGCTGTTTTTT.

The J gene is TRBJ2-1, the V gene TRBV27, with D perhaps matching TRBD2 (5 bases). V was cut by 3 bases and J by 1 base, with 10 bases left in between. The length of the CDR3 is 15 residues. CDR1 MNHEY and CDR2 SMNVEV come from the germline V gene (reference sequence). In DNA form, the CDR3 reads TGTGCCAGCAGTTTCGAGAGAGGGTCCTACAATGAGCAGTTCTTC. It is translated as CASSFERGSYNEQFF.

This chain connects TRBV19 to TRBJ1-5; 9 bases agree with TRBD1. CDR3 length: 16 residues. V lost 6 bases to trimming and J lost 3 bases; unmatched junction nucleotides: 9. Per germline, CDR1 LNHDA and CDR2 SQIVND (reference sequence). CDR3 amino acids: CASRNPGTGPNQPQHF. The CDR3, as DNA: TGTGCCAGTAGAAACCCCGGGACAGGGCCCAATCAGCCCCAGCATTTT.

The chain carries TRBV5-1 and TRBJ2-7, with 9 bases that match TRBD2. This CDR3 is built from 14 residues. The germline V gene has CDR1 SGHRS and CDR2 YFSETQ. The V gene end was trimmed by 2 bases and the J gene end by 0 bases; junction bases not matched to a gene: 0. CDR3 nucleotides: TGCGCCAGCAGCTTTAGCGGGAGCTCCTACGAGCAGTACTTC. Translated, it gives CASSFSGSSYEQYF.

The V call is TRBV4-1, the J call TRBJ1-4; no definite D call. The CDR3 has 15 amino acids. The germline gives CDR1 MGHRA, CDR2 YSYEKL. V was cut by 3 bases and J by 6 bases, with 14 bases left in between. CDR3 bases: TGCGCCAGCAGCCACCCGGGAGGAGTTCATGAAAAACTGTTTTTT. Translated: CASSHPGGVHEKLFF.

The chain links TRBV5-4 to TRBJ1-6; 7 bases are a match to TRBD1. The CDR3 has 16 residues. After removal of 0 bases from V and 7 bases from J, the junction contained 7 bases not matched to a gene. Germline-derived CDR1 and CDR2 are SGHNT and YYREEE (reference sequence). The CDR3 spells CASSLGQGDPNSPLHF. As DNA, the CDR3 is TGTGCCAGCAGCTTGGGACAGGGCGACCCGAATTCACCCCTCCACTTT.

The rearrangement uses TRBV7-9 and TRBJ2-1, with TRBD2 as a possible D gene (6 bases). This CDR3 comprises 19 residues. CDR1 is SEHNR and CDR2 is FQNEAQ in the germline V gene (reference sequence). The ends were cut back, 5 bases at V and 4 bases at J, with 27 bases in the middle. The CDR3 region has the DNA TGTGCCAGCAGCGTCTCCGGGTCCACTCCGAGCGGGTATTACAATGAGCAGTTCTTC. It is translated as CASSVSGSTPSGYYNEQFF.

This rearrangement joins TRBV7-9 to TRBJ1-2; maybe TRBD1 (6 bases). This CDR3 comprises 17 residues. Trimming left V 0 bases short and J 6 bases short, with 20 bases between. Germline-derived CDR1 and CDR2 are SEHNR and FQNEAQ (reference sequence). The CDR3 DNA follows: TGTGCCAGCAGCTTAGCATCGGGAGGGGGAGGGAGAGATGGCTACACCTTC. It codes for CASSLASGGGGRDGYTF.

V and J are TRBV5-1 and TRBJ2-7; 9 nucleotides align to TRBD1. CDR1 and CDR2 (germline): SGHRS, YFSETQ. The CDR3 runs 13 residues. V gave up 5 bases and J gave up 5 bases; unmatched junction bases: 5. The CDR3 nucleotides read TGCGCCAGCAGTCGACAGGGGGAGGACGAGCAGTACTTC. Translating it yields CASSRQGEDEQYF.

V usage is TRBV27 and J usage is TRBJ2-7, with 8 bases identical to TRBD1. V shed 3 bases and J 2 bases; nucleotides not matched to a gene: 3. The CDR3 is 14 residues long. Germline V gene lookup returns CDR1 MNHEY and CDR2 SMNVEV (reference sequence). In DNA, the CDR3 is TGTGCCAGCAGTTTCAGCAGGGGGCCCTACGAGCAGTACTTC. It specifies CASSFSRGPYEQYF.

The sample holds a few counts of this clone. The CDR3: CASSLGLAGAGELFF. CDR3 coding DNA: TGTGCCAGCAGCTTAGGACTAGCGGGGGCCGGGGAGCTGTTTTTT. The chain couples TRBV13 to TRBJ2-2; TRBD2 aligns across 11 bases. This CDR3 spans 15 amino acids. Germline CDR1 PRHDT, CDR2 FYEKMQ (reference sequence). V gave up 0 bases and J gave up 6 bases; unmatched junction bases: 0.

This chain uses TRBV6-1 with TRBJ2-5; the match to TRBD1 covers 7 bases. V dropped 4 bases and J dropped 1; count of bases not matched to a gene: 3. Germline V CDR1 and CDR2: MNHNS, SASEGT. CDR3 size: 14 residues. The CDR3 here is CASSGPGGQETQYF. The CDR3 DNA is TGTGCCAGCAGTGGGCCAGGGGGCCAAGAGACCCAGTACTTC.